These 3 T cell receptor beta chains originate from one sample sequenced in a study of T cells in Graves' hyperthyroidism and ophthalmopathy. RNA transcripts provided the source from which TCR beta CDR3 regions were amplified. During a first-round RT-PCR of the TCR CDR3, the HTBI primer set was used. TCRdb analysed the multiplex PCR reads with MiXCR anew, one entry per CDR3 protein. In the table there are under 400,000 distinct CDR3 sequences, approximately 13% of which are singletons. Sequencing was performed on blood. Source of these receptors: a woman between 55 and 75 years old with Graves' hyperthyroidism.

This chain joins TRBV7-3 and TRBJ2-3; possible D gene TRBD2, 6 bases. The CDR3 spans 15 residues. V lost 5 bases and J 3 bases, leaving 15 bases between the germline ends. CDR1 and CDR2 (germline): SGHTA, FQGTGA. Here the CDR3 reads CASSPSPSGTDTQYF. CDR3 coding DNA: TGTGCCAGCAGCCCATCACCCAGCGGGACAGATACGCAGTATTTT. The whole variable domain, remainder taken from reference TRBV7-3 and TRBJ2-3, is GAGVSQTPSNKVTEKGKYVELRCDPISGHTALYWYRQSLGQGPEFLIYFQGTGAADDSGLPNDRFFAVRPEGSVSTLKIQRTERGDSAVYLCASSPSPSGTDTQYFGPGTRLTVL.

This clonotype was seen at least ten times. This CDR3 reads CSVAGTRSTDTQYF. CDR3 in DNA: TGCAGCGTAGCCGGGACTAGAAGCACAGATACGCAGTATTTT. The rearrangement joins TRBV29-1 to TRBJ2-3; 8 bases agree with TRBD2. Germline trimming cut 6 bases from V and 0 bases from J; bases unmatched to any gene: 5. The CDR3 is 14 residues long. CDR1 SQVTM and CDR2 ANQGSEA come from the germline V gene.

This clonotype was recorded many times. V is TRBV5-1 and J is TRBJ1-2; weak D call: TRBD1 (5 bases). The CDR3 runs to 12 residues. In germline, CDR1 is SGHRS, CDR2 YFSETQ. The ends were cut back, 5 bases at V and 6 bases at J, with 11 bases in the middle. CDR3 residues: CASRAGGDGYTF. CDR3 in DNA: TGCGCCAGCAGGGCTGGGGGGGATGGCTACACCTTC. Combining the CDR3 with reference TRBV5-1 and TRBJ1-2 gives the whole variable domain KAGVTQTPRYLIKTRGQQVTLSCSPISGHRSVSWYQQTPGQGLQFLFEYFSETQRNKGNFPGRFSGRQFSNSRSEMNVSTLELGDSALYLCASRAGGDGYTFGSGTRLTVV.